What follows is one T cell receptor beta chain and its context. The antigen is not known. This specimen comes from a study of glioma-infiltrating T cells after dendritic cell vaccination. Regarding the study as a whole: Survival was not directly related to TCR clonality in these patients.

This CDR3 contains 12 residues. Per the germline V gene, CDR1 is SGHTA and CDR2 is FQGTGA. Between the trimmed V and J ends, which lost 5 bases and 7 bases, there was a span of 9 bases. The primer mix had 60 V beta and 13 J beta primers. Profiling relied on immunoSEQ multiplex PCR, and the TCRdb table lists in-frame clones only, not all of them. The table has roughly 38,000 clones, about 80% seen once. The sequence derives from a human donor with glioblastoma. The chain combines TRBV7-3 with TRBJ2-1; D remains unclear. Sequencing was performed on blood, taken before dendritic cell vaccination. The DNA of the CDR3 is TGTGCCAGCAGCCAGACACCTAATGAGCAGTTCTTC. It yields the protein CASSQTPNEQFF.